This TCR beta chain came from a study of blood T cell repertoires in COVID-19. Enrolled through a virtual design, the participants were between about 18 and 100 years of age and came from around 25 US areas. Method: immunoSEQ multiplex PCR; TCRdb's copy keeps in-frame clones and lacks some. Among roughly 300,000 clones listed, around 86% were seen once. This CDR3 contains 14 residues. Germline trimming cut 2 bases from V and 6 bases from J; bases unmatched to any gene: 5. The germline CDR1 and CDR2 sequences are WNHNN and SYGVQD (reference sequence). The clonotype comes from a young woman who had recovered from COVID-19. Sequences were obtained from PBMCs or T cells enriched from blood (not recorded which). The rearrangement uses TRBV10-1 and TRBJ2-3; the match to TRBD2 covers 7 bases. The CDR3 bases are TGCGCCAGCAGTGAGGCGGGAGTCGGGGATACGCAGTATTTT. Protein product: CASSEAGVGDTQYF.